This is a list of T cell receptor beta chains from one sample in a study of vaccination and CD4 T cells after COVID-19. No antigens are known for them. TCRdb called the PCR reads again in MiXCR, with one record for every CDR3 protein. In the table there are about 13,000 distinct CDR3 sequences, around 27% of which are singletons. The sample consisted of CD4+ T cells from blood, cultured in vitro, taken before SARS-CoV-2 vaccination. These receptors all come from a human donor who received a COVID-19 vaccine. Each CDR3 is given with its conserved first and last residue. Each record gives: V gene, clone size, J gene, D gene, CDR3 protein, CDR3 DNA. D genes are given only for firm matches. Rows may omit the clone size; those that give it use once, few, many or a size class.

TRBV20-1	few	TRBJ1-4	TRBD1	CSARGQGNEKLFF	TGCAGTGCTAGAGGACAGGGGAACGAAAAACTGTTTTTT
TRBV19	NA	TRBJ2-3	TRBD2	CASSIASGGTDTQYF	TGTGCCAGTAGTATTGCTAGCGGGGGAACAGATACGCAGTATTTT
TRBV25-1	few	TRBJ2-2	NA	CASSENVPGELFF	TGTGCCAGCAGTGAAAACGTCCCCGGGGAGCTGTTTTTT
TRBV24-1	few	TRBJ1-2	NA	CATSAERGNYGYTF	TGTGCCACCAGCGCCGAGAGGGGCAACTATGGCTACACCTTC
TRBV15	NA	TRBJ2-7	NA	CATSRDKYGAVRAYEQYF	TGTGCCACCAGCAGAGATAAATATGGGGCAGTCCGGGCCTACGAGCAGTACTTC
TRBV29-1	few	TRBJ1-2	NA	CSVRDSQRGYGYTF	TGCAGCGTCCGAGACTCGCAAAGAGGATATGGCTACACCTTC
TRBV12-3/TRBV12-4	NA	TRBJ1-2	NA	CASSRDTYGYTF	TGTGCCAGCAGTAGAGACACCTATGGCTACACCTTC
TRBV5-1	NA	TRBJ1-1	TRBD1	CASRTRTGNTEAFF	TGCGCCAGCAGGACAAGGACAGGGAACACTGAAGCTTTCTTT
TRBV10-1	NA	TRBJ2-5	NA	CASSEVRYQETQYF	TGCGCCAGCAGTGAGGTCCGGTACCAAGAGACCCAGTACTTC
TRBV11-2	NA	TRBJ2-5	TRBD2	CASSRAGGGACETQYF	TGTGCCAGCAGCCGCGCTGGCGGGGGGGCTTGTGAGACCCAGTACTTC
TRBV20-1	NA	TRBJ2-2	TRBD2	CSARPSGGVPGELFF	TGCAGTGCTAGACCTAGCGGGGGGGTCCCCGGGGAGCTGTTTTTT
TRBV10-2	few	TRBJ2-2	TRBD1	CASRTGGDGELFF	TGCGCCAGCAGGACAGGGGGCGACGGGGAGCTGTTTTTT
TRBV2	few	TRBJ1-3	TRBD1	CASSRDRPSSGNTIYF	TGTGCCAGCAGTCGGGACAGGCCGAGCTCTGGAAACACCATATATTTT
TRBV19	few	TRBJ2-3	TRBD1	CASSITRRQGTSTDTQYF	TGTGCCAGTAGTATAACCAGGAGACAGGGGACAAGCACAGATACGCAGTATTTT
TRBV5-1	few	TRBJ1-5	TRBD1	CASSTTGGNQPQHF	TGCGCCAGCAGTACTACAGGGGGTAATCAGCCCCAGCATTTT
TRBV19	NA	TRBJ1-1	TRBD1	CASSPRQGADTEAFF	TGTGCCAGTAGTCCCCGACAGGGGGCTGACACTGAAGCTTTCTTT
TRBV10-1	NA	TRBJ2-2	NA	CASRKGQANTGELFF	TGCGCCAGCAGAAAAGGGCAGGCGAACACCGGGGAGCTGTTTTTT
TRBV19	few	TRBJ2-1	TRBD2	CASSYGGVYEQFF	TGTGCCAGTAGTTACGGGGGGGTCTATGAGCAGTTCTTC
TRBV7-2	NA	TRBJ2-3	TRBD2	CASSLASGVNTDTQYF	TGTGCCAGCAGCTTAGCTAGCGGGGTCAACACAGATACGCAGTATTTT
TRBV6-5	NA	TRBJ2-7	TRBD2	CASSLNSGVATYEQYF	TGTGCCAGCAGTTTAAATAGCGGGGTGGCCACCTACGAGCAGTACTTC
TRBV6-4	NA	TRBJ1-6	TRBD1	CASSLTGGYNSPLHF	TGTGCCAGCAGCTTGACAGGGGGCTATAATTCACCCCTCCACTTT
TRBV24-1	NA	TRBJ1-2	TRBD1	CATSDSLTGGYGYTF	TGTGCCACCAGTGATTCCTTGACAGGGGGATATGGCTACACCTTC
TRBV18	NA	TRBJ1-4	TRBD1	CASSPYRGPNEKLFF	TGTGCCAGCTCACCATACAGGGGGCCTAATGAAAAACTGTTTTTT
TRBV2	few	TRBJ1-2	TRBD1	CASAGTAYGYTF	TGTGCCAGCGCCGGGACAGCCTATGGCTACACCTTC
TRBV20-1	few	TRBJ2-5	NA	CSASPRPGRETQYF	TGCAGTGCTAGTCCCCGGCCGGGGAGAGAGACCCAGTACTTC
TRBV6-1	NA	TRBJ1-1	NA	CASSPAGKNTEAFF	TGTGCCAGCAGCCCGGCCGGGAAGAACACTGAAGCTTTCTTT
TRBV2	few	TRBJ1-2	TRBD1	CASSDLGTGNYGYTF	TGTGCCAGCAGTGATCTTGGGACAGGGAACTATGGCTACACCTTC
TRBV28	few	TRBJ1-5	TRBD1	CASRPWTGNQPQHF	TGTGCCAGCAGACCCTGGACAGGGAATCAGCCCCAGCATTTT
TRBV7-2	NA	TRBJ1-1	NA	CASSLAGFATEAFF	TGTGCCAGCAGCTTAGCGGGTTTCGCCACTGAAGCTTTCTTT
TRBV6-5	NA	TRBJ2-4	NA	CASSYRKTLAKNIQYF	TGTGCCAGCAGTTACCGCAAAACCCTAGCCAAAAACATTCAGTACTTC
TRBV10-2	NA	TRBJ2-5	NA	CASSDRDRGQETQYF	TGCGCCAGCAGTGACAGGGATCGGGGCCAAGAGACCCAGTACTTC
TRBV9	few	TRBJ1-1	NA	CASSVGGRQSTEAFF	TGTGCCAGCAGCGTAGGGGGCCGGCAGAGCACTGAAGCTTTCTTT
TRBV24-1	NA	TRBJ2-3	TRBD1	CATSVRAGGGIDTQYF	TGTGCCACCAGTGTACGGGCAGGGGGCGGGATCGATACGCAGTATTTT
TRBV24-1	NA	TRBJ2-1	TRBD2	CATSSLAGGRNEQFF	TGTGCCACCAGCTCACTAGCGGGGGGGCGTAATGAGCAGTTCTTC
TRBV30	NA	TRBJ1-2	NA	CAWSVDVGGGYTF	TGTGCCTGGAGTGTAGACGTCGGAGGTGGCTACACCTTC
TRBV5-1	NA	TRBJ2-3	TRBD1	CASSVGQLTDTQYF	TGCGCCAGCAGCGTGGGACAGCTCACAGATACGCAGTATTTT
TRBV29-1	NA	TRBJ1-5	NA	CSVGLGGGSNQPQHF	TGCAGCGTTGGTCTGGGGGGCGGGAGCAATCAGCCCCAGCATTTT
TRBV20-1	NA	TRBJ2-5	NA	CSAREGLVSETQYF	TGCAGTGCTAGAGAAGGGCTAGTATCCGAGACCCAGTACTTC
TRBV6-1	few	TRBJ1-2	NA	CASIPAITVDYGYTF	TGTGCCAGCATCCCCGCTATCACAGTTGACTATGGCTACACCTTC
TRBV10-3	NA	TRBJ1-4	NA	CAIGSNEKLFF	TGTGCCATCGGGAGTAATGAAAAACTGTTTTTT
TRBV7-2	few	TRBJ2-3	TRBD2	CASSLEADGLAGGRSTDTQYF	TGTGCCAGCAGCCTAGAAGCAGACGGACTAGCGGGGGGGAGGTCCACAGATACGCAGTATTTT
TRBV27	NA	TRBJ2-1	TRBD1	CASSFWDRVHEQFF	TGTGCCAGCAGTTTCTGGGACAGGGTCCATGAGCAGTTCTTC
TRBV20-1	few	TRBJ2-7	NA	CSARSGQGTYEQYF	TGCAGTGCTAGATCGGGCCAGGGAACCTACGAGCAGTACTTC
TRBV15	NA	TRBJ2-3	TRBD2	CATSRGTSGAPQYF	TGTGCCACCAGCAGAGGGACTAGCGGGGCCCCACAGTATTTT